Below, 10 T cell receptor beta chains from the same sample are listed, as sequenced in a study of OX40 agonist ivuxolimab in advanced cancers. Libraries were prepared by immunoSEQ multiplex PCR; TCRdb keeps only in-frame clonotypes and omits some of them. Altogether tens of thousands of clones are present, about 89% being singletons, with the ten largest covering about 3.8%. Sequences were derived from CD4+ or CD8+ T cells sorted from blood, sampled in a trial of the OX40 agonist ivuxolimab. These receptors were obtained from an adult with an advanced solid tumor such as melanoma, head and neck, liver or kidney cancer.

This rearrangement joins TRBV28 to TRBJ2-7; TRBD2 matches at 10 bases. CDR3 size: 14 residues. Germline lookup yields CDR1 MDHEN and CDR2 SYDVKM. V shed 6 bases and J 2 bases; nucleotides not matched to a gene: 4. CDR3 DNA sequence: TGTGCCAGCAGGCCGAGCGGGAGGGCCTACGAGCAGTACTTC. Amino acid sequence: CASRPSGRAYEQYF. Full variable domain (rest looked up from reference TRBV28 and TRBJ2-7): DVKVTQSSRYLVKRTGEKVFLECVQDMDHENMFWYRQDPGLGLRLIYFSYDVKMKEKGDIPEGYSVSREKKERFSLILESASTNQTSMYLCASRPSGRAYEQYFGPGTRLTVT.

The V and J genes are TRBV7-8 and TRBJ2-3; TRBD1 might be the D (6 bases). The CDR3 contains 15 residues. V lost 4 bases to trimming and J lost 1 base, with 12 bases between them. Germline loops: CDR1 SGHVS, CDR2 FQNEAQ. This CDR3 is CASSSGTPGTDTQYF. The CDR3 DNA follows: TGTGCCAGCAGCTCTGGGACACCGGGCACAGATACGCAGTATTTT.

This rearrangement joins TRBV4-3 to TRBJ2-7, with 9 bases fitting TRBD1. Per germline, CDR1 LGHNA and CDR2 YSLEER. This CDR3 has 16 amino acids. J gave up 6 bases and V 0 bases, and 9 bases lay outside the gene matches. CDR3 bases: TGCGCCAGCAGCCAAGATTTACAGGGGGCCGTGGGCGAGCAGTACTTC. Its translation: CASSQDLQGAVGEQYF.

V usage is TRBV25-1 and J usage is TRBJ1-3, with 9 bases aligning to TRBD1. This CDR3 spans 12 amino acids. Germline V gives CDR1 MGHDK, CDR2 SYGVNS. V was pared by 2 bases and J by 10 bases, with 0 bases of the junction left unmatched. CDR3 in DNA: TGTGCCAGCAGTGAAGGGACAGGGACCATATATTTT. This translates into CASSEGTGTIYF.

This clone was seen a single time. The chain couples TRBV23-1 to TRBJ2-5; no definite D call. TRBV23-1 is known as an ORF, though its function is uncertain. With 0 bases removed from V and 4 bases from J, the gap between germline ends came to 15 bases. This CDR3 has 16 amino acids. This CDR3 reads CASSQSDPREAETQYF. The CDR3 bases are TGCGCCAGCAGTCAATCTGACCCCCGTGAGGCAGAGACCCAGTACTTC.

The chain is built from TRBV4-3 and TRBJ2-1; D is uncertain. Trimming took 4 bases from V and 10 from J, leaving 8 bases between them. The CDR3 contains 11 residues. From germline, CDR1 is LGHNA and CDR2 YSLEER. CDR3 region: CASSPGTEQFF. CDR3 coding DNA: TGCGCCAGCAGCCCGGGCACGGAGCAGTTCTTC.

The chain is built from TRBV5-1 and TRBJ2-5; TRBD2 agrees at 11 bases. The end of the DNA fits TRBJ2-7 better, so the J call may be wrong. Germline-derived CDR1 and CDR2 are SGHRS and YFSETQ. CDR3 length equals 15 residues. CDR3 sequence reads: CASKYLAGGQGEQYF. CDR3 bases: TGCGCCAGCAAATACCTAGCGGGAGGTCAGGGCGAGCAGTACTTC.

V is TRBV19 and J is TRBJ1-5; possible D gene TRBD1, 5 bases. CDR1 is LNHDA and CDR2 is SQIVND in the germline V gene (reference sequence). The CDR3 is 15 residues long. V dropped 3 bases and J dropped 5 bases, with 14 bases sitting between them. CDR3 nucleotides: TGTGCCAGTAGTATCAGGGACGGAAGGGATCAGCCCCAGCATTTT. Protein sequence: CASSIRDGRDQPQHF.

This chain joins TRBV19 and TRBJ1-5; TRBD1 is a possible D gene (6 bases). Germline V gene lookup returns CDR1 LNHDA and CDR2 SQIVND (reference sequence). With 10 bases removed from V and 2 bases from J, the gap between germline ends came to 15 bases. The CDR3 is 14 residues long. The CDR3 protein is CATKSQGRNQPQHF. CDR3 bases: TGTGCCACCAAGTCACAGGGACGCAATCAGCCCCAGCATTTT. Full variable domain (missing parts from reference TRBV19 and TRBJ1-5): DGGITQSPKYLFRKEGQNVTLSCEQNLNHDAMYWYRQDPGQGLRLIYYSQIVNDFQKGDIAEGYSVSREKKESFPLTVTSAQKNPTAFYLCATKSQGRNQPQHFGDGTRLSIL.

The J gene is TRBJ2-3, the V gene TRBV25-1, with 7 bases fitting TRBD2. The junction had 19 bases not matched to a gene; V was cut back by 7 bases and J by 6 bases. The CDR3 covers 17 residues. CDR1 is MGHDK, CDR2 SYGVNS, per germline. The CDR3, as DNA: TGTGCCAGCACCCAGAATATGGCGGGAGCTGGAGGGGATACGCAGTATTTT. Its translation: CASTQNMAGAGGDTQYF.